This record concerns one T cell receptor (beta chain) sequence. Germline CDR1 MDHEN, CDR2 SYDVKM. This CDR3 comprises 14 residues. Trimming cost V 1 base and J 5 bases, with 9 bases left between them. The sample is drawn from a study of blood T cell repertoires in COVID-19. In the study overall: Specimens from acute and convalescent COVID-19 originated in the United States, Italy and Spain. T cells, B-cell-depleted T cells, or PBMCs provided the cDNA or gDNA that served as material.

In the original analysis: Estimated nucleated cell counts came from reference gene primer amplification. The method was immunoSEQ multiplex PCR; TCRdb's version includes in-frame clones alone and lacks a portion of them. V, J and clone size reflect that table, while D and trimming were determined from the DNA. The data show 130,000 or so clones, 88% seen once. The receptor's source is a woman aged 55-75 years with acute or convalescent COVID-19. This chain links TRBV28 with TRBJ2-1; D is unclear. The sequencing input was peripheral blood. This CDR3 is CASSLYSENNEQFF. The CDR3 DNA sequence: TGTGCCAGCAGTTTATATTCAGAAAACAATGAGCAGTTCTTC.